The 23 T cell receptor beta chains reported below all come from one sample, sequenced in a study of T-cell memory formation after mild COVID-19. TCRdb analysed the 5' RACE reads with MiXCR anew, one entry per CDR3 protein. Seen here are 200,000 to 250,000 distinct CDR3 sequences, around a tenth observed once, and the top ten hold around 21%. Input material: PBMCs or a T cell subset sorted from them (not recorded which). These TCRs come from a man younger than 35 who had mild COVID-19 (a few samples of this study predate the infection). Cell type and time point are not known.

This clonotype was observed a handful of times. The V and J genes are TRBV7-3 and TRBJ1-3, with D unresolved. CDR1 SGHTA and CDR2 FQGTGA come from the germline V gene. Deletions cut 5 bases from V and 1 base from J, with 15 bases between. The CDR3 is 16 amino acids. CDR3 in amino acids: CASSPTQITSGNTIYF. The CDR3 bases are TGTGCCAGCAGCCCAACCCAGATTACATCTGGAAACACCATATATTTT. The full variable domain, its missing parts supplied by reference TRBV7-3 and TRBJ1-3, is GAGVSQTPSNKVTEKGKYVELRCDPISGHTALYWYRQSLGQGPEFLIYFQGTGAADDSGLPNDRFFAVRPEGSVSTLKIQRTERGDSAVYLCASSPTQITSGNTIYFGEGSWLTVV.

This chain joins TRBV2 and TRBJ2-1, with unresolved D. Per the germline V gene, CDR1 is SNHLY and CDR2 is FYNNEI. V was cut by 2 bases and J by 4 bases, with 9 bases left in between. The CDR3 is 14 residues long. CDR3 amino acids: CASSEMSGYNEQFF. The CDR3 DNA reads as TGTGCCAGCAGTGAAATGAGTGGATACAATGAGCAGTTCTTC.

The J gene is TRBJ2-3, the V gene TRBV7-8; no clear D. Germline CDR1 and CDR2: SGHVS and FQNEAQ. V shed 5 bases and J shed 8 bases, with 11 bases lying between them. This CDR3 has 12 residues. CDR3 in amino acids: CASSQSLGTQYF. CDR3 coding DNA: TGTGCCAGCAGCCAATCTTTGGGTACGCAGTATTTT.

The V and J genes are TRBV7-9 and TRBJ1-1; D unclear. The CDR3 loop spans 15 amino acids. In germline, CDR1 is SEHNR, CDR2 FQNEAQ (reference sequence). Trimming took off 1 base at V and 7 bases at J, with 16 bases between the two ends. The CDR3 DNA reads TGTGCCAGCAGCTTAGTAGGACGGGAAGCGAATGAAGCTTTCTTT. This encodes CASSLVGREANEAFF.

In its sample, this clonotype was seen a few times. The CDR3 DNA reads TGCGCCAGCAGTGAGGACTATCAGCCCCAGCATTTT. As protein: CASSEDYQPQHF. The chain carries TRBV10-2 and TRBJ1-5, with unresolved D. V was pared by 2 bases and J by 5 bases, with 4 bases between. This CDR3 has 12 amino acids. Germline values: CDR1 WSHSY, CDR2 SAAADI.

This sequence joins TRBV12-3 or TRBV12-4 and TRBJ2-5; 7 bases are shared with TRBD2. The CDR3 loop spans 15 amino acids. The V gene end was trimmed by 6 bases and the J gene end by 6 bases; junction bases not matched to a gene: 13. The CDR3 coding sequence is TGTGCCAGCAGCAAGACTAGCCCGGTGCGTCAGACCCAGTACTTC. Protein sequence: CASSKTSPVRQTQYF.

Only a few counts were recorded for this clonotype. The chain combines TRBV12-3 or TRBV12-4 with TRBJ1-1, with a possible D match to TRBD1 (5 bases). This CDR3 spans 19 amino acids. Trimming pared 1 base from V and 1 base from J, leaving 22 bases between. CDR3 in amino acids: CASSLGPRVSMARNTEAFF. CDR3 in DNA: TGTGCCAGCAGTTTAGGCCCCAGGGTGTCTATGGCTCGGAACACTGAAGCTTTCTTT.

This clonotype was found a few times. The chain carries TRBV19 and TRBJ1-1; possible D gene TRBD1, 5 bases. From germline, CDR1 is LNHDA and CDR2 SQIVND (reference sequence). Trimming pared 5 bases from V and 9 bases from J, leaving 22 bases between. The CDR3 is 15 residues long. The CDR3 sequence: CASSGRTLGEVKAFF. The CDR3 region has the DNA TGTGCCAGTAGTGGCCGAACTCTGGGGGAGGTGAAAGCTTTCTTT.

This clonotype was seen only a few times. DNA of the CDR3: TGTGCCAGCAGTTACCGCGAGGCGCCGGGAGCTTTCTTT. Its protein is CASSYREAPGAFF. This chain uses TRBV12-3 or TRBV12-4 with TRBJ1-1; D is ambiguous. The length of the CDR3 is 13 residues. V lost 4 bases to trimming and J lost 10 bases, with 16 bases between them.

This clonotype was seen a handful of times. The chain has TRBV20-1 and TRBJ2-2; D call uncertain. Per the germline V gene, CDR1 is DFQATT and CDR2 is SNEGSKA (reference sequence). CDR3 length: 12 amino acids. V lost 0 bases, J lost 5 bases, and 4 bases lay in between. In DNA, the CDR3 is TGCAGTGCTAGAGAGGGGACCGGGGAGCTGTTTTTT. Its translation: CSAREGTGELFF.

The V and J genes are TRBV27 and TRBJ2-7; perhaps TRBD2 as D (5 bases). The CDR3 totals 16 residues. Trimming removed 11 bases from V and 4 bases from J, with 27 bases in between. Germline CDR1 MNHEY, CDR2 SMNVEV (reference sequence). CDR3: CARTLGKRRGWYEQYF. CDR3 sequence (DNA): TGTGCCCGGACCCTGGGAAAACGCCGGGGTTGGTACGAGCAGTACTTC.

This clonotype appeared a few times. The chain joins TRBV7-2 to TRBJ1-6; 8 bases line up with TRBD1. J gave up 6 bases and V 1 base, and 8 bases lay outside the gene matches. In germline, CDR1 is SGHTA, CDR2 FQGNSA. The CDR3 is made up of 17 amino acids. CDR3 bases: TGTGCCAGCAGCTTAGTGGGGCAGGGGGCGCTTAATTCACCCCTCCACTTT. It translates to CASSLVGQGALNSPLHF.

The genes are TRBV7-9 and TRBJ2-4, with a weak D call TRBD2 (5 bases). CDR1 and CDR2 from the germline V gene are SEHNR and FQNEAQ (reference sequence). The germline V and J ends were trimmed by 6 bases and 9 bases, with 24 bases remaining between them. CDR3 size: 16 residues. In DNA, the CDR3 is TGTGCCAGCAGTTTCGGTCGCCAAGGAGGTTCTGTCATTCAGTACTTC. Translation gives CASSFGRQGGSVIQYF.

There are a few counts of this clonotype. The J gene is TRBJ2-5, the V gene TRBV4-2, with D maybe TRBD2 (6 bases). The CDR3 contains 14 residues. Looked up from germline, CDR1 is LGHNA and CDR2 is YNFKEQ. The V and J ends lost 1 base and 5 bases respectively, with 11 bases between them. The CDR3 sequence: CASSQGSAGETQYF. The CDR3 DNA follows: TGTGCCAGCAGCCAAGGGTCGGCGGGGGAGACCCAGTACTTC.

This clonotype has only a few counts. The chain uses TRBV9 and TRBJ2-2; TRBD1 matches 8 bases. Per the germline V gene, CDR1 is SGDLS and CDR2 is YYNGEE. V trimming: 4 bases; J trimming: 4 bases; junction bases outside the gene matches: 6. The CDR3 is 15 residues long. This CDR3 reads CASSRQGAPTGELFF. CDR3 bases: TGTGCCAGCAGCAGGCAGGGGGCGCCCACCGGGGAGCTGTTTTTT.

This clonotype was seen only a few times. The gene calls are TRBV5-4 and TRBJ2-5; 9 positions agree with TRBD2. J gave up 5 bases and V 3 bases, and 2 bases lay outside the gene matches. Per germline, CDR1 SGHNT and CDR2 YYREEE (reference sequence). There are 13 residues in the CDR3. CDR3 nucleotides: TGTGCCAGCAGCTGGACTAGCGCGGAGACCCAGTACTTC. It specifies CASSWTSAETQYF. The variable domain in full, completed from reference TRBV5-4 and TRBJ2-5, reads ETGVTQSPTHLIKTRGQQVTLRCSSQSGHNTVSWYQQALGQGPQFIFQYYREEENGRGNFPPRFSGLQFPNYSSELNVNALELDDSALYLCASSWTSAETQYFGPGTRLLVL.

This clonotype has ten or more counts. CDR3 DNA: TGTGCCAGCAGCCGACGTACCCGGGACAGGGGAAACATTCAGTACTTC. This sequence encodes CASSRRTRDRGNIQYF. The chain carries TRBV7-8 and TRBJ2-4; the match to TRBD1 covers 10 bases. This CDR3 spans 16 amino acids. CDR1 is SGHVS and CDR2 is FQNEAQ in the germline V gene. V shed 5 bases, J shed 6 bases, and the junction held 10 bases outside the gene matches.

This clonotype was observed a few times. This rearrangement joins TRBV12-3 or TRBV12-4 to TRBJ2-5; D uncertain. This CDR3 region has 14 residues. V shed 5 bases and J shed 1 base, with 11 bases lying between them. The CDR3 region has the DNA TGTGCCAGCAGTCCCCGCCATTTCCAAGAGACCCAGTACTTC. Translation gives CASSPRHFQETQYF.

This clonotype was detected only once. This sequence joins TRBV5-1 and TRBJ1-2; perhaps TRBD1 as D (5 bases). This CDR3 has 16 amino acids. The V gene's germline CDR1 is SGHRS and CDR2 YFSETQ. Trimming removed 1 base at V and 2 bases at J, with 15 bases between. The chain's CDR3 is CASSLIGGTGNYGYTF. The CDR3 bases are TGCGCCAGCAGCTTGATTGGAGGGACTGGAAACTATGGCTACACCTTC.

Many counts were recorded for this clonotype. This sequence joins TRBV6-5 and TRBJ1-1; D gene unclear. The germline V and J ends were trimmed by 0 bases and 5 bases, with 10 bases remaining between them. CDR3 size: 14 residues. From germline, CDR1 is MNHEY and CDR2 SVGAGI. CDR3 residues: CASSYSLAITEAFF. The CDR3 nucleotides are TGTGCCAGCAGTTACTCCCTGGCTATTACTGAAGCTTTCTTT.

This clonotype was detected once. The chain couples TRBV15 to TRBJ2-5, with 8 bases that match TRBD2. The CDR3 has 16 amino acids. Germline loops: CDR1 LNHNV, CDR2 YYDKDF (reference sequence). V was pared by 1 base and J by 0 bases, with 4 bases of the junction left unmatched. The CDR3 DNA reads TGTGCCACCAGCAGAGTCCCGACTAGCGACCAAGAGACCCAGTACTTC. Translated: CATSRVPTSDQETQYF.

The chain links TRBV12-3 or TRBV12-4 to TRBJ1-1, with no clear D. The V end lost 6 bases, the J end lost 1 base, and 12 bases lay between the germline ends. The CDR3 is 14 residues long. CDR3 nucleotide sequence: TGTGCCAGCAGACCAATTCCAGGGAACACTGAAGCTTTCTTT. It yields the protein CASRPIPGNTEAFF.

V and J are TRBV10-3 and TRBJ2-6; D unclear. The CDR3 has 14 amino acids. Trimming shortened V by 8 bases and J by 0 bases, and 8 bases separated the two germline ends. CDR1 and CDR2 (germline): ENHRY, SYGVKD. In DNA form, the CDR3 reads TGTGCCATCGGTTCTAGCTCTGGGGCCAACGTCCTGACTTTC. It codes for CAIGSSSGANVLTF.